This T cell receptor (beta chain) was retrieved from a study of T cells in Graves' hyperthyroidism and ophthalmopathy. Amplification yielded TCR beta CDR3 regions, with RNA transcripts as the source. HTBI primers were the set used in a first-round RT-PCR of the TCR CDR3. TCRdb re-derived calls from the multiplex PCR reads in MiXCR, one entry per CDR3 protein. The sample has 400,000 to 500,000 distinct CDR3 sequences, about 15% seen once; the top ten hold around 13%. Study conclusions and caveats: In blood, most of the thyroid clonotypes expanded above 0.001 were also present.

The sample holds many counts of this clonotype. The antigen is unknown. V lost 3 bases and J 2 bases, leaving 7 bases between the germline ends. Germline CDR1 GTSNPN, CDR2 SVGIG (reference sequence). The CDR3 runs 12 residues. Clinical symptoms, serum thyroxine and TRAb, thyroid ultrasound and orbital computed tomography were used for the diagnoses. The authors took PBMCs from 10 ml fresh peripheral blood. The sequenced material came from blood. This clonotype was obtained from a man aged 18 to 30 with Graves' ophthalmopathy. The chain has TRBV30 and TRBJ2-5, with a tentative D call TRBD2 (6 bases). CDR3 in DNA: TGTGCCTGGAGGGGGACTCAAGAGACCCAGTACTTC. Amino acids: CAWRGTQETQYF.